Presented here are 7 T cell receptor beta chains from one specimen sequenced in a study of T cell responses to AZD1222 COVID-19 vaccine. Generated by immunoSEQ multiplex PCR, the TCRdb table keeps only in-frame clones and is missing some. The sample records approximately 120,000 clones, more than 70% being singletons. This sample comprised peripheral blood, obtained 28 days after the second AZD1222 dose. All receptors come from an adult who received the AZD1222 COVID-19 vaccine.

This clone was picked up one time. The genes are TRBV27 and TRBJ2-5; possible D gene TRBD1, 6 bases. Germline V lookup: CDR1 MNHEY, CDR2 SMNVEV (reference sequence). The CDR3 is 14 residues long. The ends were cut back, 5 bases at V and 6 bases at J, with 16 bases in the middle. CDR3 in amino acids: CASSPLTGSKTQYF. The CDR3 nucleotides are TGTGCCAGCAGTCCACTAACAGGGAGTAAGACCCAGTACTTC.

The rearrangement uses TRBV6-2 or TRBV6-3 and TRBJ2-7, with 7 bases identical to TRBD2. There are 14 residues in the CDR3. Germline V CDR1 and CDR2: MNHEY, SVGEGT. Trimming removed 1 base from V and 6 bases from J; junction bases left unmatched: 6. The CDR3, as DNA: TGTGCCAGCAGTTACTTGAGGGGAGGGTCCGAGCAGTACTTC. It encodes CASSYLRGGSEQYF.

This clone was seen a few times. The V call is TRBV7-2, the J call TRBJ1-2; weak D call: TRBD1 (6 bases). The V end lost 5 bases, the J end lost 2 bases, and 15 bases lay between the germline ends. CDR1 is SGHTA, CDR2 FQGNSA, per germline. This CDR3 region has 15 residues. For the CDR3, the DNA is TGTGCCAGCAGCCCCGCTATGGACAGAAACTATGGCTACACCTTC. Protein sequence: CASSPAMDRNYGYTF.

CDR3 in DNA: TGTGCCAGCAGTTACTCGTTACCTAAAACCGGGGAGCTGTTTTTT. Amino acids: CASSYSLPKTGELFF. The chain recombines TRBV6-5 with TRBJ2-2; no firm D call. Trimming removed 0 bases at V and 5 bases at J, with 10 bases between. From germline, CDR1 is MNHEY and CDR2 SVGAGI. The CDR3 runs to 15 residues.

V is TRBV5-5 and J is TRBJ2-7; D is perhaps TRBD1 (5 bases). V was cut by 8 bases and J by 3 bases, with 18 bases left in between. The CDR3 consists of 14 residues. The V gene's germline CDR1 is SGHKS and CDR2 YYEKEE (reference sequence). CDR3 nucleotides: TGTGCCAGTTCCCTTCGAGCAGGGAACTACGAGCAGTACTTC. Amino acid sequence: CASSLRAGNYEQYF.

This chain uses TRBV5-4 with TRBJ2-5; D may match TRBD1 or TRBD2 (7 bases each). V was trimmed by 4 bases and J by 4 bases, leaving 23 bases between them. CDR1 is SGHNT, CDR2 YYREEE, per germline (reference sequence). The CDR3 is made up of 17 amino acids. For the CDR3, the DNA is TGTGCCAGCAGCCCCGGGGGAGGGGGCCTCGGCGGAGAGACCCAGTACTTC. Translating it yields CASSPGGGGLGGETQYF.

The sample holds one count of this clone. CDR3: CASRDLARGREKLFF. The CDR3 nucleotides are TGTGCCAGTAGGGACCTGGCTCGGGGGAGAGAAAAACTGTTTTTT. V is TRBV19 and J is TRBJ1-4; TRBD1 is a possible D gene (5 bases). V shed 6 bases and J shed 8 bases, with 19 bases lying between them. The CDR3 extends over 15 amino acids. The germline CDR1 and CDR2 sequences are LNHDA and SQIVND (reference sequence).